This T cell receptor (beta chain) was identified during a study of CD8 T cells in ankylosing spondylitis. TCRdb re-derived calls from the 5' RACE reads in MiXCR, one entry per CDR3 protein. The sample shows about 240,000 distinct CDR3 sequences, approximately 9% of them seen only once. Trimming removed 0 bases from V and 4 bases from J, with 11 bases in between. CDR3 length: 15 residues. Germline CDR1 is SGHTA and CDR2 is FQGNSA. This clonotype was counted between two and nine times. The rearrangement uses TRBV7-2 and TRBJ2-3, with D tentatively TRBD2 (7 bases). The specimen was blood, either unsorted or a sorted T cell fraction (not recorded which). The receptor was derived from a male donor with ankylosing spondylitis or in good health (not recorded which). The CDR3 loop is CASSLAGGGADTQYF. The CDR3 DNA is TGTGCCAGCAGCTTAGCTGGGGGGGGCGCAGATACGCAGTATTTT.